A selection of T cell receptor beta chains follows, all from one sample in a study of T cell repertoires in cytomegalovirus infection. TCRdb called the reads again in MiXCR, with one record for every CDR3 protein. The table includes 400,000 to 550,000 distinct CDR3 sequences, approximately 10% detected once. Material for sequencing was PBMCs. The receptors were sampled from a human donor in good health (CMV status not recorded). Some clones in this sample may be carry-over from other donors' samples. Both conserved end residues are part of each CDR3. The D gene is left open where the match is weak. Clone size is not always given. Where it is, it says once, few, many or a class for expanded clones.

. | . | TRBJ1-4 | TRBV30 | CAWRGLAGEKLFF | TGTGCCTGGCGAGGCCTCGCCGGGGAAAAACTGTTTTTT
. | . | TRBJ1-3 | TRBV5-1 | CASSSTGYSGNTIYF | TGCGCCAGCAGCTCCACAGGCTACTCTGGAAACACCATATATTTT
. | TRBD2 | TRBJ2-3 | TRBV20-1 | CSARDEGTSGVADTQYF | TGCAGTGCTAGAGATGAGGGGACTAGCGGGGTAGCAGATACGCAGTATTTT
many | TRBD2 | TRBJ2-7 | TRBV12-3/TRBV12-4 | CASSFPQREPVEQYF | TGTGCCAGCAGTTTCCCCCAGCGGGAGCCGGTCGAGCAGTACTTC
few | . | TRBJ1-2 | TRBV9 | CASSVVGSGGYGYTF | TGTGCCAGCAGCGTAGTGGGCTCCGGGGGGTATGGCTACACCTTC
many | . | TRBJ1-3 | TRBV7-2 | CASSSGTVSSGNTIYF | TGTGCCAGCAGCTCGGGGACGGTTAGCTCTGGAAACACCATATATTTT
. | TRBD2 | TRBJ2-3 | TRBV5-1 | CASSGGLAGDTDTQYF | TGCGCCAGCAGCGGGGGACTAGCGGGGGACACAGATACGCAGTATTTT
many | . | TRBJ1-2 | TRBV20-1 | CSAHSRRGNYGYTF | TGCAGTGCCCACTCGAGGAGGGGGAACTATGGCTACACCTTC
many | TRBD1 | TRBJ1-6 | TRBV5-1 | CASSQDRGKSPLHF | TGCGCCAGCAGCCAGGACAGGGGGAAATCACCCCTCCACTTT
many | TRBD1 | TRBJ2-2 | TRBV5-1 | CASRPQGEIGELFF | TGCGCCAGCAGACCTCAGGGGGAAATCGGGGAGCTGTTTTTT
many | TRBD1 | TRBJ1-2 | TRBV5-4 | CASSPPGQRIYGYTF | TGTGCCAGCAGCCCCCCGGGACAGAGGATCTATGGCTACACCTTC
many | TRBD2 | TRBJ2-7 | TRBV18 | CASSPPPGRGPEQYF | TGTGCCAGCTCACCTCCTCCAGGGAGGGGCCCCGAGCAGTACTTC
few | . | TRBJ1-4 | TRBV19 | CASSISRREKLFF | TGTGCCAGTAGTATTTCCCGTCGGGAAAAACTGTTTTTT
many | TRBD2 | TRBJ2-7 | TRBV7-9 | CASSLGVVAGDNEQYF | TGTGCCAGCAGCTTAGGGGTGGTAGCGGGAGACAACGAGCAGTACTTC
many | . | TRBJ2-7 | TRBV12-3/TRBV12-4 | CASSHRTDPSYEQYF | TGTGCCAGCAGTCATAGGACGGATCCCTCCTACGAGCAGTACTTC
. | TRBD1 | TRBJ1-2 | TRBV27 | CASSPGQTYNYGYTF | TGTGCCAGCAGTCCGGGACAGACTTACAACTATGGCTACACCTTC
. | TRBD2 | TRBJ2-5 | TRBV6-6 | CASRRGAETQYF | TGTGCCAGCAGGCGGGGGGCAGAGACCCAGTACTTC
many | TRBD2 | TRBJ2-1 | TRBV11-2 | CASSFSFSGSSYNEQFF | TGTGCCAGCAGCTTCTCATTTAGCGGGAGTTCCTACAATGAGCAGTTCTTC
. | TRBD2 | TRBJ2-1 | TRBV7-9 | CASVIGLAGFNEQFF | TGTGCCAGCGTAATCGGACTAGCGGGGTTCAATGAGCAGTTCTTC
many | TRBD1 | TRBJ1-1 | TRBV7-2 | CASSYGQGNTEAFF | TGTGCCAGCAGCTACGGACAGGGGAACACTGAAGCTTTCTTT
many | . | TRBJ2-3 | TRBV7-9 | CASSSLRDLSLYF | TGTGCCAGCAGCTCGCTCCGGGACCTCAGCTTGTATTTT
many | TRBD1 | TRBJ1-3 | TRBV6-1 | CAIPGQGSGNTIYF | TGTGCCATTCCGGGACAGGGATCTGGAAACACCATATATTTT
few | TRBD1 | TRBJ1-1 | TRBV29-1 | CSVRPGTGNTEAFF | TGCAGCGTCCGACCCGGGACAGGGAACACTGAAGCTTTCTTT
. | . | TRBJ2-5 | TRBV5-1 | CASSLGSSRETQYF | TGCGCCAGCAGCTTGGGGAGTTCTCGAGAGACCCAGTACTTC
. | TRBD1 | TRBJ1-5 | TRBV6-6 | CASSGQGHSNQPQHF | TGTGCCAGCAGTGGACAGGGACATAGCAATCAGCCCCAGCATTTT
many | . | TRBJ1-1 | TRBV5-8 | CASSSWGRAENTEAFF | TGTGCCAGCAGCTCCTGGGGGAGGGCAGAGAACACTGAAGCTTTCTTT
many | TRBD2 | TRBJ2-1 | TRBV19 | CASKGLAGVWGLNEQFF | TGTGCCAGCAAGGGACTAGCGGGAGTTTGGGGGTTGAATGAGCAGTTCTTC
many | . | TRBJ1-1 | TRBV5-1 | CASSPGHANTEAFF | TGCGCCAGCAGCCCGGGACACGCGAACACTGAAGCTTTCTTT
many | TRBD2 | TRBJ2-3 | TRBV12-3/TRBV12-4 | CASSPWTSPTDTQYF | TGTGCCAGCAGTCCATGGACTAGCCCCACAGATACGCAGTATTTT
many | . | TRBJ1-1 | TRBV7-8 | CASSPVSWNTEAFF | TGTGCCAGCAGCCCCGTTTCTTGGAACACTGAAGCTTTCTTT
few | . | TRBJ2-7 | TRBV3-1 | CASSQEGRDPSYEQYF | TGTGCCAGCAGCCAAGAAGGGCGGGACCCGTCCTACGAGCAGTACTTC
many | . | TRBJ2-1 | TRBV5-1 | CASSLEQRREQFF | TGCGCCAGCAGCTTGGAGCAGCGGCGTGAGCAGTTCTTC
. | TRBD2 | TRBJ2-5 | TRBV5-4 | CGSSRATAGVRETQYF | TGTGGCAGTAGTAGGGCTACGGCGGGAGTGCGCGAGACCCAGTACTTC
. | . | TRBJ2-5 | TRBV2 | CASIGGGAEETQYF | TGTGCCAGCATCGGAGGAGGGGCAGAAGAGACCCAGTACTTC
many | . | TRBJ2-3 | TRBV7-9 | CASSLRGALTDTQYF | TGTGCCAGCAGCTTAAGAGGGGCTTTAACGGATACGCAGTATTTT
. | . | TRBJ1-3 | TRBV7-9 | CASGLGGAGNTIYF | TGTGCCAGCGGTCTTGGGGGCGCGGGAAACACCATATATTTT
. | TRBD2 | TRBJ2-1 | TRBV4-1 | CASSQLAGGDEQFF | TGCGCCAGCAGCCAACTAGCGGGAGGGGATGAGCAGTTCTTC
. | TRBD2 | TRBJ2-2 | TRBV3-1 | CASSQVDPGGTGELFF | TGTGCCAGCAGCCAAGTTGACCCGGGGGGGACCGGGGAGCTGTTTTTT
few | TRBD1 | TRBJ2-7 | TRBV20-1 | CSARQRTGLYEQYF | TGCAGTGCTAGACAGCGGACAGGGCTCTACGAGCAGTACTTC
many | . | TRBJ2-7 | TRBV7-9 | CASSLGLSGDEQYF | TGTGCCAGCAGCTTAGGGTTGTCAGGGGACGAGCAGTACTTC
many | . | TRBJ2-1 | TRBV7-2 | CASSPTTNEQFF | TGTGCCAGCAGCCCCACTACCAATGAGCAGTTCTTC
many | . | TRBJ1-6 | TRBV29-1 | CSAGQQNSPLHF | TGCAGCGCCGGACAGCAGAATTCACCCCTCCACTTT